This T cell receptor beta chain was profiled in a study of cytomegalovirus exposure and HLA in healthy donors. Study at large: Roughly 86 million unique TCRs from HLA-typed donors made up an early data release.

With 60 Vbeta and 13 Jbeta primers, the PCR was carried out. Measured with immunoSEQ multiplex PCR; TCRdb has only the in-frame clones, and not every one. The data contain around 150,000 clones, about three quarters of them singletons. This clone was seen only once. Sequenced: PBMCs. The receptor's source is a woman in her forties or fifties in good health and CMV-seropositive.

Here the CDR3 reads CASSQRTGQGAGEQYF. Here the CDR3 DNA reads TGTGCCAGCAGCCAACGAACGGGACAGGGGGCTGGGGAGCAGTACTTC. The chain couples TRBV4-2 to TRBJ2-7; TRBD1 aligns across 12 bases. V dropped 2 bases and J dropped 7; count of bases not matched to a gene: 9. This CDR3 spans 16 amino acids. The V gene's germline CDR1 is LGHNA and CDR2 YNFKEQ.